What follows are 22 T cell receptor beta chains derived from one specimen sequenced in a study of blood T cell repertoires in COVID-19. Produced via immunoSEQ multiplex PCR; TCRdb's table is partial and in-frame only. The data show roughly 160,000 clones, approximately 84% seen once. What was sequenced was peripheral blood. The receptor source for this set is a young man with active or convalescent COVID-19.

The CDR3 sequence is CAWSVWGGNQPQHF. The CDR3 DNA sequence: TGTGCCTGGAGTGTATGGGGGGGGAATCAGCCCCAGCATTTT. The rearrangement joins TRBV30 to TRBJ1-5, with D tentatively TRBD1 (5 bases). In germline, CDR1 is GTSNPN, CDR2 SVGIG (reference sequence). The germline V and J ends were trimmed by 0 bases and 4 bases, with 10 bases remaining between them. This CDR3 comprises 14 residues.

The chain combines TRBV6-2 or TRBV6-3 with TRBJ2-1, with D unresolved. V was cut by 5 bases and J by 7 bases, with 6 bases left in between. The germline gives CDR1 MNHEY, CDR2 SVGEGT. CDR3 length: 11 residues. The CDR3 sequence: CASSKYNEQFF. Written as DNA, the CDR3 is TGTGCCAGCAGTAAATATAATGAGCAGTTCTTC.

The chain carries TRBV30 and TRBJ1-4; D is unresolved. From germline, CDR1 is GTSNPN and CDR2 SVGIG (reference sequence). This CDR3 has 12 amino acids. The germline V and J ends were trimmed by 4 bases and 8 bases, with 11 bases remaining between them. DNA for the CDR3: TGTGCCTGGAAAGACTATGGGGAAAAACTGTTTTTT. Its translation: CAWKDYGEKLFF.

With regard to this clone: Within the sample, other DNA sequences also encode this same CDR3. The rearrangement links TRBV18 to TRBJ2-1, with D unresolved. This CDR3 region has 13 residues. Trimming stripped 3 bases from V and 7 bases from J, with 10 bases between. CDR1 and CDR2 from the germline V gene are KGHSH and LQKENI. CDR3 loop: CASSPGTGNEQFF. CDR3 in DNA: TGTGCCAGCTCACCCGGAACCGGGAATGAGCAGTTCTTC.

This chain connects TRBV19 to TRBJ1-5, with D possibly being TRBD1 (6 bases). Germline-derived CDR1 and CDR2 are LNHDA and SQIVND (reference sequence). The CDR3 is 16 amino acids. Trimming removed 1 base from V and 8 bases from J, with 18 bases in between. CDR3 protein: CASSIAQGILFEPQHF. The CDR3 DNA is TGTGCCAGTAGTATAGCCCAGGGGATTCTTTTTGAGCCCCAGCATTTT.

V gene TRBV11-2 combines with J gene TRBJ2-1, with D tentatively TRBD2 (6 bases). The germline CDR1 and CDR2 sequences are SGHAT and FQNNGV. This CDR3 has 16 amino acids. V dropped 5 bases and J dropped 2 bases, with 16 bases sitting between them. CDR3 loop: CASSTTPSGAYNEQFF. The CDR3 nucleotides are TGTGCCAGCAGCACCACACCGTCGGGGGCCTACAATGAGCAGTTCTTC.

CDR3 region: CASSGLAGNTQYF. The CDR3 nucleotides are TGCGCCAGCAGCGGACTAGCGGGGAATACGCAGTATTTT. The chain links TRBV10-1 to TRBJ2-3; TRBD2 agrees at 12 bases. The CDR3 extends over 13 amino acids. Germline V gene lookup returns CDR1 WNHNN and CDR2 SYGVQD (reference sequence). J was trimmed by 7 bases and V by 6 bases; bases with no gene match: 2.

The V and J genes are TRBV7-2 and TRBJ2-1; TRBD2 aligns across 12 bases. This CDR3 spans 17 amino acids. Germline trimming cut 8 bases from V and 2 bases from J; bases unmatched to any gene: 10. Germline CDR1 and CDR2: SGHTA and FQGNSA. CDR3 residues: CASLPSSSGRAYNEQFF. CDR3 nucleotides: TGTGCCAGCCTTCCAAGCTCTAGCGGGAGGGCCTACAATGAGCAGTTCTTC.

V gene TRBV7-2 combines with J gene TRBJ2-3; 7 bases map to TRBD1. V lost 6 bases, J lost 0 bases, and 3 bases stayed unmatched. This CDR3 region has 14 residues. Germline V gene data show CDR1 as SGHTA and CDR2 as FQGNSA. CDR3 in amino acids: CASRPGGSTDTQYF. The CDR3 DNA sequence: TGTGCCAGCAGGCCAGGGGGAAGCACAGATACGCAGTATTTT.

The chain joins TRBV9 to TRBJ2-5; 11 bases agree with TRBD2. The germline gives CDR1 SGDLS, CDR2 YYNGEE. The CDR3 covers 16 residues. Unmatched junction bases numbered 7, after V lost 2 bases and J lost 4 bases. The CDR3 reads CASSVGSGGARETQYF. CDR3 nucleotide sequence: TGTGCCAGCAGCGTCGGTAGCGGGGGGGCAAGAGAGACCCAGTACTTC.

The gene calls are TRBV5-1 and TRBJ1-1; D call uncertain. V was shortened by 4 bases and J by 1 base, with 17 bases between the two germline ends. Germline lookup yields CDR1 SGHRS and CDR2 YFSETQ. The CDR3 sequence is 16 residues long. The CDR3 DNA follows: TGCGCCAGCAGCCCCATGGCCGGGGTATCGAACACTGAAGCTTTCTTT. This gives the protein CASSPMAGVSNTEAFF. Looking up the rest from reference TRBV5-1 and TRBJ1-1 gives the full variable domain: KAGVTQTPRYLIKTRGQQVTLSCSPISGHRSVSWYQQTPGQGLQFLFEYFSETQRNKGNFPGRFSGRQFSNSRSEMNVSTLELGDSALYLCASSPMAGVSNTEAFFGQGTRLTVV.

The gene calls are TRBV28 and TRBJ1-5; D uncertain. The V end was cut by 4 bases, the J end by 3 bases, with 10 bases between. This CDR3 comprises 14 residues. Germline assignment: CDR1 MDHEN and CDR2 SYDVKM. The CDR3 is CASSSAGPNQPQHF. The CDR3 region has the DNA TGTGCCAGCAGTTCGGCAGGTCCCAATCAGCCCCAGCATTTT.

The J gene is TRBJ1-4, the V gene TRBV27, with D perhaps matching TRBD1 (6 bases). Germline V gene sequence: CDR1 MNHEY, CDR2 SMNVEV (reference sequence). The CDR3 length is 17 residues. With 3 bases removed from V and 7 bases from J, the gap between germline ends came to 21 bases. The chain's CDR3 is CASSLGMSGVVGEKLFF. In DNA, the CDR3 is TGTGCCAGCAGTTTGGGGATGTCAGGGGTGGTGGGTGAAAAACTGTTTTTT.

The V call is TRBV9, the J call TRBJ1-1, with a weak D call TRBD1 (6 bases). The CDR3 extends over 14 amino acids. V was clipped by 1 base and J by 1 base, with 8 bases between them. The germline CDR1 and CDR2 sequences are SGDLS and YYNGEE. CDR3 nucleotide sequence: TGTGCCAGCAGCGTACACAGGGAGAACACTGAAGCTTTCTTT. Translated: CASSVHRENTEAFF.

The V and J genes are TRBV29-1 and TRBJ2-5; 13 bases are shared with TRBD2. After removal of 7 bases from V and 4 bases from J, the junction contained 6 bases not matched to a gene. CDR1 SQVTM and CDR2 ANQGSEA come from the germline V gene. CDR3 length equals 14 residues. In nucleotides, the CDR3 is TGCAGCGCCGGGACTAGCGGGGTTCGAGAGACCCAGTACTTC. It translates to CSAGTSGVRETQYF.

In nucleotides, the CDR3 is TGTGCCAGCTCACCTGAAGGAGGAACAGGGCTCTTCACAGATACGCAGTATTTT. Translated, it gives CASSPEGGTGLFTDTQYF. V and J are TRBV18 and TRBJ2-3; D is perhaps TRBD1 (6 bases). The germline V gene has CDR1 KGHSH and CDR2 LQKENI. The CDR3 loop spans 18 amino acids. V was shortened by 3 bases and J by 2 bases, with 21 bases between the two germline ends.

V and J are TRBV18 and TRBJ2-3; 7 bases line up with TRBD2. V lost 3 bases, J lost 1 base, and 7 bases stayed unmatched. CDR1 and CDR2 from the germline V gene are KGHSH and LQKENI. The CDR3 covers 16 residues. The CDR3 protein is CASSPRGSGRTDTQYF. CDR3 nucleotides: TGTGCCAGCTCACCGAGGGGTAGCGGGCGCACAGATACGCAGTATTTT. The variable domain in full, with the rest retrieved from reference TRBV18 and TRBJ2-3, is NAGVMQNPRHLVRRRGQEARLRCSPMKGHSHVYWYRQLPEEGLKFMVYLQKENIIDESGMPKERFSAEFPKEGPSILRIQQVVRGDSAAYFCASSPRGSGRTDTQYFGPGTRLTVL.

The chain carries TRBV28 and TRBJ2-1, with D unresolved. V was shortened by 3 bases and J by 5 bases, with 20 bases between the two germline ends. CDR1 MDHEN and CDR2 SYDVKM come from the germline V gene. This CDR3 is built from 17 residues. DNA for the CDR3: TGTGCCAGCAGTTTTCCCTACCGACTGTCCCTAGACAATGAGCAGTTCTTC. Translated, it gives CASSFPYRLSLDNEQFF.

V gene TRBV3-1 (or the pseudogene TRBV3-2) combines with J gene TRBJ1-5, with TRBD1 as a possible D gene (5 bases). Germline CDR1 reads LGHDT; CDR2 reads YNNKEL (reference sequence). V was clipped by 0 bases and J by 7 bases, with 10 bases between them. The CDR3 runs to 14 residues. DNA for the CDR3: TGTGCCAGCAGCCAAGAGGGGGGAAACCAGCCCCAGCATTTT. It specifies CASSQEGGNQPQHF.

V gene TRBV5-1 combines with J gene TRBJ2-1; 8 nucleotides agree with TRBD1. The CDR3 totals 14 residues. The germline V gene has CDR1 SGHRS and CDR2 YFSETQ. Losses at the gene ends were 0 bases for V and 4 bases for J; bases not matched to a gene: 0. CDR3 sequence: CASSLGQGYNEQFF. The DNA for the CDR3 is TGCGCCAGCAGCTTGGGACAGGGGTACAATGAGCAGTTCTTC.

The rearrangement uses TRBV30 and TRBJ2-3; D is uncertain. The germline V gene encodes CDR1 GTSNPN and CDR2 SVGIG (reference sequence). Trimming stripped 2 bases from V and 2 bases from J, with 20 bases between. The CDR3 is 17 amino acids. This CDR3 is CAWSIFLAQPITDTQYF. CDR3 coding DNA: TGTGCCTGGAGTATATTCTTAGCTCAGCCGATCACAGATACGCAGTATTTT.

This chain links TRBV24-1 with TRBJ2-1; TRBD2 matches 14 bases. The germline V gene encodes CDR1 KGHDR and CDR2 SFDVKD. V gave up 4 bases and J gave up 7 bases; unmatched junction bases: 8. The CDR3 loop spans 17 amino acids. CDR3 in amino acids: CATSDPTSGGALNEQFF. The CDR3 DNA is TGTGCCACCAGTGACCCGACTAGCGGGGGGGCCCTAAATGAGCAGTTCTTC.